The sample holds many counts of the clone carrying this T cell receptor beta chain. The antigen is undetermined. This specimen comes from a study of T cell repertoires in cytomegalovirus infection. V lost 7 bases, J lost 4 bases, and 25 bases lay in between. CDR1 KGHDR and CDR2 SFDVKD come from the germline V gene. This CDR3 has 18 amino acids. General observations from the study: Cumulative public TCR beta family frequency identified carriers of CMV plus the relevant HLA.

TCRdb re-analysed the reads in MiXCR, keeping a single row per CDR3 protein. The table has about 180,000 distinct CDR3 sequences, roughly an eighth seen once; the top ten hold 27%. V and J are TRBV24-1 and TRBJ2-4; the D gene is possibly TRBD2 (6 bases). Sequencing was carried out using PBMCs. This sequence was found in a human donor in good health (CMV status not recorded). Some clones in this sample may be carry-over from other donors' samples. The CDR3 spells CATSRTKGTGIRKNIQYF. As DNA, the CDR3 is TGTGCCACCAGCCGGACTAAGGGAACCGGAATAAGGAAAAACATTCAGTACTTC.